This note documents a single T cell receptor beta chain sequence. What it recognizes is unknown. The data derive from a study of CD8 T cells in ankylosing spondylitis. Using quantitative 5'-RACE with molecular barcodes, the authors made TCR beta libraries. TCRdb ran MiXCR on the 5' RACE reads and lists one entry per CDR3 protein. Of some 330,000 distinct CDR3 sequences listed, 6.5% to 10% are singletons. CDR3 length: 15 residues. Germline CDR1 SQVTM, CDR2 ANQGSEA. J gave up 5 bases and V 3 bases, and 9 bases lay outside the gene matches. Findings of the study overall: Before this, some motif variants had been reported in reactive arthritis synovial fluid and blood. It appeared that ankylosing spondylitis blood was characterized by a TCR beta motif of fewer than 10 highly homologous variants.

The sample was blood, either unsorted or a sorted T cell fraction (not recorded which). The rearrangement uses TRBV29-1 and TRBJ1-2, with 10 positions matching TRBD1. The sequence was collected from a male donor with ankylosing spondylitis. Here the CDR3 DNA reads TGCAGCGTTGACCCGGGACAGGGGAGAGGGTATGGCTACACCTTC. Translation gives CSVDPGQGRGYGYTF. Full variable domain (missing parts from reference TRBV29-1 and TRBJ1-2): SAVISQKPSRDICQRGTSLTIQCQVDSQVTMMFWYRQQPGQSLTLIATANQGSEATYESGFVIDKFPISRPNLTFSTLTVSNMSPEDSSIYLCSVDPGQGRGYGYTFGSGTRLTVV.